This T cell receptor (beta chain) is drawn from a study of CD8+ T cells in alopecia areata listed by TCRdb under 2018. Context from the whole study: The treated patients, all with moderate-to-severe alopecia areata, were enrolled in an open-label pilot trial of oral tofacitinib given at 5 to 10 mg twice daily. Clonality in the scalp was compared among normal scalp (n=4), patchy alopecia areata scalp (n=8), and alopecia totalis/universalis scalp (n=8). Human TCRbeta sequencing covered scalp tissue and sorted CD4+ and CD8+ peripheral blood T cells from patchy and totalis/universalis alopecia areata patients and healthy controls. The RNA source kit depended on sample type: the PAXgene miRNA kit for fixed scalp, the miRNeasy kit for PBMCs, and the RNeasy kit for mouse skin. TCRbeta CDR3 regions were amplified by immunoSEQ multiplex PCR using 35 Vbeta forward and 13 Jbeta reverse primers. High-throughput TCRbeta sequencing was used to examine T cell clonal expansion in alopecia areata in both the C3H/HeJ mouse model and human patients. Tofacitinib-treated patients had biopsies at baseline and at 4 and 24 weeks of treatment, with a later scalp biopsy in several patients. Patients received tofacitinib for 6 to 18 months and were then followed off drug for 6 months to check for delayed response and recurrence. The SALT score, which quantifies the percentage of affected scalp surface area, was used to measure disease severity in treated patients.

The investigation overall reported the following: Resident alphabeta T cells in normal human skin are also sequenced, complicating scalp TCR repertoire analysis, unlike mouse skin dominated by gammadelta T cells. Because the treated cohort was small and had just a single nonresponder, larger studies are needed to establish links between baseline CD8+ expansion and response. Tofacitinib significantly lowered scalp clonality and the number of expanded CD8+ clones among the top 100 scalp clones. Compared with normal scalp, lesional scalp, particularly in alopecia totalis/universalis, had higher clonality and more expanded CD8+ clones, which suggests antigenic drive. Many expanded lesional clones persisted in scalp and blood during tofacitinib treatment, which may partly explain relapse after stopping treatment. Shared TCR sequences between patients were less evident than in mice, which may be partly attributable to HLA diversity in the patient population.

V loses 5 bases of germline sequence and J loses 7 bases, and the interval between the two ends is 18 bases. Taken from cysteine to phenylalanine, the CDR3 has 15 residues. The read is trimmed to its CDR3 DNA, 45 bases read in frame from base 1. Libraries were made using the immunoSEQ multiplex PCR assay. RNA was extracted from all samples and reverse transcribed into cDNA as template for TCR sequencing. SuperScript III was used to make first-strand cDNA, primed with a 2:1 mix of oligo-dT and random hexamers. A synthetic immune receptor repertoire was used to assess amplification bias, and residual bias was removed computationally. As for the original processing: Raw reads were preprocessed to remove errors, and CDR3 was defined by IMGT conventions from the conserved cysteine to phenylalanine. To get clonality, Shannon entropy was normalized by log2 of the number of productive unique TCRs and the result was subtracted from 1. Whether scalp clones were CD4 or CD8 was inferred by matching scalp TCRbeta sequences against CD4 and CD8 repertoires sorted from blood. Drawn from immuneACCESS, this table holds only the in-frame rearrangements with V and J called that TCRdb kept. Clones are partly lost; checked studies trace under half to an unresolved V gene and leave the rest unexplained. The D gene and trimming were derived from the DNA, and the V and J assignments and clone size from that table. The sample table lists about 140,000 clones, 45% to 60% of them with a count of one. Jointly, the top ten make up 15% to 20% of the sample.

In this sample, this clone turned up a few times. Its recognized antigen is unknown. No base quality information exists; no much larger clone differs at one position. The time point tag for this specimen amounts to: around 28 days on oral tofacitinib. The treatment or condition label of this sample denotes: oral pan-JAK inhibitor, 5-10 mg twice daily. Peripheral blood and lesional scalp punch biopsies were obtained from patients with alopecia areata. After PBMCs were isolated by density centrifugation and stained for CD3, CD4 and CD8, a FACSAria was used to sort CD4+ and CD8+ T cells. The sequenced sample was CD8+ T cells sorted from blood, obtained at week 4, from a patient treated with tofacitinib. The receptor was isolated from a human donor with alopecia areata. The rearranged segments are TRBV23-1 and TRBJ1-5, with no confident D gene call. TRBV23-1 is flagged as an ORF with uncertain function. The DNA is TGCGCCAGCAGTGGGTCTAGACGATTCATGCAGCCCCAGCATTTT. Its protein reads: CASSGSRRFMQPQHF.